A single sample gave rise to the 13 T cell receptor beta chains below, sequenced in a study of CD8+ T cells in alopecia areata. RNA was isolated and reverse transcribed to cDNA, the sequencing template. Clones were read by immunoSEQ multiplex PCR, and TCRdb kept only the in-frame ones, dropping some. The sample records roughly 250,000 clones, 60% being singletons. This sample's treatment: oral pan-JAK inhibitor, 5-10 mg twice daily. The input for sequencing was CD4+ T cells sorted from blood, taken at week 52, from a patient treated with tofacitinib. All receptors come from a human donor with alopecia areata.

This clone was detected only a few times. The chain recombines TRBV19 with TRBJ2-3; 8 bases fit TRBD2. From germline, CDR1 is LNHDA and CDR2 SQIVND (reference sequence). The CDR3 has 15 residues. The V and J ends lost 5 bases and 11 bases, in that order; junction bases with no gene match: 15. The CDR3 region is CASSATPGGQVGQYF. The CDR3 DNA reads TGTGCCAGTAGTGCAACCCCGGGAGGGCAGGTCGGGCAGTATTTT. The full variable domain, its missing parts supplied by reference TRBV19 and TRBJ2-3, is DGGITQSPKYLFRKEGQNVTLSCEQNLNHDAMYWYRQDPGQGLRLIYYSQIVNDFQKGDIAEGYSVSREKKESFPLTVTSAQKNPTAFYLCASSATPGGQVGQYFGPGTRLTVL.

The V and J genes are TRBV15 and TRBJ2-1; tentatively, D is TRBD2 (7 bases). The CDR3 is 15 residues long. Germline V gene data show CDR1 as LNHNV and CDR2 as YYDKDF (reference sequence). Trimming removed 3 bases at V and 6 bases at J, with 15 bases between. This CDR3 reads CATSRGRGAGNEQFF. The CDR3 DNA sequence: TGTGCCACCAGCAGGGGCCGGGGGGCGGGCAATGAGCAGTTCTTC.

The rearrangement joins TRBV6-6 to TRBJ1-1; D is ambiguous. CDR1 and CDR2 (germline): MNHNY, SVGAGI (reference sequence). V lost 8 bases, J lost 1 base, and 14 bases lay in between. This CDR3 has 14 amino acids. CDR3 residues: CASLGKATNTEAFF. The CDR3 bases are TGTGCCAGCCTAGGGAAGGCAACGAACACTGAAGCTTTCTTT.

This chain connects TRBV30 to TRBJ1-1; no clear D gene. The germline gives CDR1 GTSNPN, CDR2 SVGIG (reference sequence). This CDR3 spans 14 amino acids. V lost 4 bases and J lost 5, with 17 bases in between. The CDR3 is CAWNGYKRRTEAFF. CDR3 sequence (DNA): TGTGCCTGGAATGGGTACAAACGACGGACTGAAGCTTTCTTT. The variable domain in full, with the rest retrieved from reference TRBV30 and TRBJ1-1, is SQTIHQWPATLVQPVGSPLSLECTVEGTSNPNLYWYRQAAGRGLQLLFYSVGIGQISSEVPQNLSASRPQDRQFILSSKKLLLSDSGFYLCAWNGYKRRTEAFFGQGTRLTVV.

The V and J genes are TRBV6-5 and TRBJ2-7; the D gene is possibly TRBD1 (6 bases). Germline CDR1 is MNHEY and CDR2 is SVGAGI. The V and J ends lost 6 bases and 2 bases respectively, with 14 bases between them. CDR3 length: 14 residues. CDR3 coding DNA: TGTGCCAGCAGCCCCCTAGGGGGAACCTACGAGCAGTACTTC. Protein sequence: CASSPLGGTYEQYF.

This clone has ten or more counts. The rearrangement joins TRBV6-6 to TRBJ1-5; the D gene is possibly TRBD1 (6 bases). Germline V gene sequence: CDR1 MNHNY, CDR2 SVGAGI (reference sequence). The CDR3 has 15 amino acids. Trimming cost V 5 bases and J 4 bases, with 15 bases left between them. CDR3 in amino acids: CASSDPTGINQPQHF. The CDR3 nucleotides read TGTGCCAGCAGTGACCCTACAGGGATAAATCAGCCCCAGCATTTT.

This clone was detected a few times. V gene TRBV4-3 combines with J gene TRBJ2-2; 7 nucleotides agree with TRBD1. V lost 8 bases and J lost 2; bases outside the gene matches: 5. The CDR3 has 14 amino acids. The germline V gene encodes CDR1 LGHNA and CDR2 YSLEER. This CDR3 reads CASGQAFNTGELFF. In DNA form, the CDR3 reads TGCGCCAGCGGACAGGCCTTTAACACCGGGGAGCTGTTTTTT.

This clone was picked up a small number of times. The J gene is TRBJ2-7, the V gene TRBV10-3; 7 bases agree with TRBD1. The germline V gene has CDR1 ENHRY and CDR2 SYGVKD. The CDR3 consists of 13 residues. J gave up 6 bases and V 0 bases, and 2 bases lay outside the gene matches. The CDR3 reads CAISESSGGEQYF. In DNA form, the CDR3 reads TGTGCCATCAGTGAGTCGTCAGGGGGCGAGCAGTACTTC.

The rearrangement links TRBV20-1 to TRBJ1-2, with D unresolved. The CDR3 is 11 amino acids. The ends were cut back, 6 bases at V and 3 bases at J, with 8 bases in the middle. Germline assignment: CDR1 DFQATT and CDR2 SNEGSKA (reference sequence). Written as DNA, the CDR3 is TGCAGTGCGCTAGCCGACTATGGCTACACCTTC. It encodes CSALADYGYTF.

DNA of the CDR3: TGTGCCAGCAGTCTGGGACAGGGCAATCAGCCCCAGCATTTT. Translated: CASSLGQGNQPQHF. The genes are TRBV6-5 and TRBJ1-5, with 8 nucleotides matching TRBD1. Trimming cost V 5 bases and J 2 bases; bases outside gene matches: 2. This CDR3 has 14 amino acids. Germline V gene data show CDR1 as MNHEY and CDR2 as SVGAGI.

The V call is TRBV7-8, the J call TRBJ2-1, with 8 bases identical to TRBD1. Germline V gene lookup returns CDR1 SGHVS and CDR2 FQNEAQ. Trimming cost V 5 bases and J 8 bases; bases outside gene matches: 17. The CDR3 has 17 amino acids. The CDR3 sequence is CASSITRTGFFWDEQFF. CDR3 in DNA: TGTGCCAGCAGCATCACAAGGACAGGGTTTTTCTGGGATGAGCAGTTCTTC.

This clone has only a few counts. This chain joins TRBV15 and TRBJ1-5; D is undetermined. The CDR3 has 15 amino acids. CDR1 and CDR2 from the germline V gene are LNHNV and YYDKDF (reference sequence). V was cut by 1 base and J by 0 bases, with 7 bases left in between. CDR3 amino acids: CATSRASGSNQPQHF. In nucleotides, the CDR3 is TGTGCCACCAGCAGAGCTTCGGGTAGCAATCAGCCCCAGCATTTT.

The chain recombines TRBV7-2 with TRBJ1-2; D remains ambiguous. V lost 2 bases, J lost 3 bases, and 13 bases lay in between. The CDR3 extends over 15 amino acids. Germline V gene lookup returns CDR1 SGHTA and CDR2 FQGNSA. The chain's CDR3 is CASSLLGSSDYGYTF. The CDR3 bases are TGTGCCAGCAGCTTATTAGGGTCTTCCGACTATGGCTACACCTTC. Full variable domain (remainder filled in from reference TRBV7-2 and TRBJ1-2): GAGVSQSPSNKVTEKGKDVELRCDPISGHTALYWYRQSLGQGLEFLIYFQGNSAPDKSGLPSDRFSAERTGGSVSTLTIQRTQQEDSAVYLCASSLLGSSDYGYTFGSGTRLTVV.